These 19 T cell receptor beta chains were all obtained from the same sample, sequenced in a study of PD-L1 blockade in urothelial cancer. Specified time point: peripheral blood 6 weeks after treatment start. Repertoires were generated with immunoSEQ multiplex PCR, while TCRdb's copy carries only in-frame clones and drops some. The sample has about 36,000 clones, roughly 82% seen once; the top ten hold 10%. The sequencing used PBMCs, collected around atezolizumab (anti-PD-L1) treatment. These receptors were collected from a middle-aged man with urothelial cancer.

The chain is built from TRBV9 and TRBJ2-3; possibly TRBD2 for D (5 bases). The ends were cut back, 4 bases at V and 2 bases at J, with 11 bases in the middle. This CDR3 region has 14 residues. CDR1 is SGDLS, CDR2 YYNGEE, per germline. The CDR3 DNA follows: TGTGCCAGCAGCCCGCGGGTGACCACAGATACGCAGTATTTT. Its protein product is CASSPRVTTDTQYF.

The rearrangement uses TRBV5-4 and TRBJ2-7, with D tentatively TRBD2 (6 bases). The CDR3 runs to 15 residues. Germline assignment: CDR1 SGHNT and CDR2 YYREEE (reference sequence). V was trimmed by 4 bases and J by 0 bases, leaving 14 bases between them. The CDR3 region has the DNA TGTGCCAGCAGCCGTGGGACTGCAAGCTCCTACGAGCAGTACTTC. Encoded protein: CASSRGTASSYEQYF.

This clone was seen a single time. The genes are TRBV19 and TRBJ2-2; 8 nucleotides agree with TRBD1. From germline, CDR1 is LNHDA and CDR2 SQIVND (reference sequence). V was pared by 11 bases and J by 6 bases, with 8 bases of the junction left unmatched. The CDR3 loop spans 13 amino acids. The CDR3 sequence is CALRDRQAGELFF. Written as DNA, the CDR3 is TGTGCCCTCCGGGACAGGCAAGCCGGGGAGCTGTTTTTT. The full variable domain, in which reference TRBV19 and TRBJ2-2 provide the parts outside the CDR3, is DGGITQSPKYLFRKEGQNVTLSCEQNLNHDAMYWYRQDPGQGLRLIYYSQIVNDFQKGDIAEGYSVSREKKESFPLTVTSAQKNPTAFYLCALRDRQAGELFFGEGSRLTVL.

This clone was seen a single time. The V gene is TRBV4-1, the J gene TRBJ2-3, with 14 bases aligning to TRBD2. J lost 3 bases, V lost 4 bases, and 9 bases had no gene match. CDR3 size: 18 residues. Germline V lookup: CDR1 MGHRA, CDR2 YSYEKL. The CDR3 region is CASSRSGLAGGGTDTQYF. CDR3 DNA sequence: TGCGCCAGCAGCCGGTCTGGACTAGCGGGAGGTGGGACAGATACGCAGTATTTT.

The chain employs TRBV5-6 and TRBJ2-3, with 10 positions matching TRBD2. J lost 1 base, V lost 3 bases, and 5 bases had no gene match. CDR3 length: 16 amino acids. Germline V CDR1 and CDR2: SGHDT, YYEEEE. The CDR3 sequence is CASSYSGRHRTDTQYF. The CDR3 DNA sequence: TGTGCCAGCAGCTATAGCGGGAGGCACCGCACAGATACGCAGTATTTT.

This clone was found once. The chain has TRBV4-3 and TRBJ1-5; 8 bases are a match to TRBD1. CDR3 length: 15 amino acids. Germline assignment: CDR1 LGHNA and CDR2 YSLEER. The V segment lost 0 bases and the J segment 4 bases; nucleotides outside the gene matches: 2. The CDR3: CASSQDRQGNQPQHF. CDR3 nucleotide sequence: TGCGCCAGCAGCCAAGATAGACAGGGGAATCAGCCCCAGCATTTT.

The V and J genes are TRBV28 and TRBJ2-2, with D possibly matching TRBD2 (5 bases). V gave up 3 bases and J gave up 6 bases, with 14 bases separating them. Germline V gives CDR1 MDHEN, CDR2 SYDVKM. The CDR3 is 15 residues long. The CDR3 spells CASSLFTPGSGELFF. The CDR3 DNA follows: TGTGCCAGCAGTTTGTTCACACCGGGGTCCGGGGAGCTGTTTTTT.

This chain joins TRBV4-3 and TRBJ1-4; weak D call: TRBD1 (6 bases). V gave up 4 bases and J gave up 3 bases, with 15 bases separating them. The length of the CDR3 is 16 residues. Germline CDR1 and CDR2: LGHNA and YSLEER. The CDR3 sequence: CASSPGASNPNEKLFF. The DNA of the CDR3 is TGCGCCAGCAGCCCAGGGGCCTCTAACCCTAATGAAAAACTGTTTTTT.

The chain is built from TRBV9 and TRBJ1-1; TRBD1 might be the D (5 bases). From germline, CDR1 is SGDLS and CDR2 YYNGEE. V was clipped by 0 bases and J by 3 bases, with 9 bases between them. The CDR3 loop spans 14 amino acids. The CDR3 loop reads CASSVGGGDTEAFF. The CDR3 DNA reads TGTGCCAGCAGCGTAGGGGGAGGGGACACTGAAGCTTTCTTT.

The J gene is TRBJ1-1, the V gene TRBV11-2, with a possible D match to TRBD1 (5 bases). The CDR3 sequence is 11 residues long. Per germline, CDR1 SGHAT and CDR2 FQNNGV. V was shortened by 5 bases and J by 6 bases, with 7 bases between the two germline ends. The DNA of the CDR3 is TGTGCCAGCAGCGGGGGGGCTGAAGCTTTCTTT. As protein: CASSGGAEAFF.

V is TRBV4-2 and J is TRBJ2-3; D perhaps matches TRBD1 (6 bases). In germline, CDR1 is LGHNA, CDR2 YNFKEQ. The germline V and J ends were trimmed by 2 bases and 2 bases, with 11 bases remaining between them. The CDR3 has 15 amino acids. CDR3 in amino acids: CASSQRGNPTDTQYF. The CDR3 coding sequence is TGTGCCAGCAGCCAAAGGGGGAACCCCACAGATACGCAGTATTTT.

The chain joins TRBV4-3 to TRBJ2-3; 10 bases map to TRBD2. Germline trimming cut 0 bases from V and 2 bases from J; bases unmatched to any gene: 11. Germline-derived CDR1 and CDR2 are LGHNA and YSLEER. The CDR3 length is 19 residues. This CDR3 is CASSQDIFRGLATTDTQYF. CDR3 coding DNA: TGCGCCAGCAGCCAAGATATTTTCCGGGGACTAGCGACCACAGATACGCAGTATTTT.

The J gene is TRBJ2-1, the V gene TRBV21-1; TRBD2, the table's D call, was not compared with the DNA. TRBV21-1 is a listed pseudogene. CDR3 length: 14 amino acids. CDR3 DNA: TGTGCCAGGGCGGGGACTTCGTTATACAATGAGCAGTTCTTC. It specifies CARAGTSLYNEQFF.

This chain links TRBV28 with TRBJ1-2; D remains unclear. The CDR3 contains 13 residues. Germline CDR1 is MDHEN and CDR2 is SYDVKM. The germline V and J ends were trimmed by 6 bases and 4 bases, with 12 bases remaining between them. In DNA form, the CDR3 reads TGTGCCAGCAGATTCGGAGTTCTCTATGGCTACACCTTC. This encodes CASRFGVLYGYTF.

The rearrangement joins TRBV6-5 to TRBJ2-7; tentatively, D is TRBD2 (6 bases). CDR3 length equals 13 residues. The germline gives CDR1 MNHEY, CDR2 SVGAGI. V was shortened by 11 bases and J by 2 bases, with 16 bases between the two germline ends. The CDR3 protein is CACGAGRTYEQYF. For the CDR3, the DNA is TGTGCCTGCGGGGCAGGGAGGACCTACGAGCAGTACTTC.

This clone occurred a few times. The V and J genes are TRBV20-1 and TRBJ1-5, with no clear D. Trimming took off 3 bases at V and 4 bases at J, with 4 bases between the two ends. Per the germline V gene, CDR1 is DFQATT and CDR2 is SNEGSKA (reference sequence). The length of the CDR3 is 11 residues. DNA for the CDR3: TGCAGTGCTAGGACTAATCAGCCCCAGCATTTT. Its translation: CSARTNQPQHF.

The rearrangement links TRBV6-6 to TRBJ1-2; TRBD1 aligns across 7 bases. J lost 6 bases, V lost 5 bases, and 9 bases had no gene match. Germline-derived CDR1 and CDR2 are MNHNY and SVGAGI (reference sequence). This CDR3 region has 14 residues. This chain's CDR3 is CASSNRQGGDGYTF. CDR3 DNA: TGTGCCAGCAGTAACCGACAGGGTGGGGATGGCTACACCTTC.

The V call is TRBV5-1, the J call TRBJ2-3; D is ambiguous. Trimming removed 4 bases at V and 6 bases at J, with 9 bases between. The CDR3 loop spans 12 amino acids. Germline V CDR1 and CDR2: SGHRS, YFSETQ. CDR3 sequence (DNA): TGCGCCAGCAGCACCCTAGAGGATACGCAGTATTTT. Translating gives CASSTLEDTQYF.

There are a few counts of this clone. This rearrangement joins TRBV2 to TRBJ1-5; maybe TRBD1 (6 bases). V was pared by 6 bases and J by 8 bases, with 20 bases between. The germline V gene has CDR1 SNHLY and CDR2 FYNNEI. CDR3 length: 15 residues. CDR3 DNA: TGTGCCAGCAGAGAGGGACGGGACAAGATCAAGCCCCAGCATTTT. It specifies CASREGRDKIKPQHF.